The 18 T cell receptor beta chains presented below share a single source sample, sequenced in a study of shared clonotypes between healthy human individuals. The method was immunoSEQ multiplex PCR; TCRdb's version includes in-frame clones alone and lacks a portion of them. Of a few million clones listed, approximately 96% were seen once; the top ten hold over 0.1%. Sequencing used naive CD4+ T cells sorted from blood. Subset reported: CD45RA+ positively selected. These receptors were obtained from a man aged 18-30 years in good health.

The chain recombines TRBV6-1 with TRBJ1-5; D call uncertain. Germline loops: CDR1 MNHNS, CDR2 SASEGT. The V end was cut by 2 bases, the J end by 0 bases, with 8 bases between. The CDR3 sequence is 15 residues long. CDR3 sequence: CASSEYGDSNQPQHF. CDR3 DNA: TGTGCCAGCAGTGAATACGGGGATAGCAATCAGCCCCAGCATTTT.

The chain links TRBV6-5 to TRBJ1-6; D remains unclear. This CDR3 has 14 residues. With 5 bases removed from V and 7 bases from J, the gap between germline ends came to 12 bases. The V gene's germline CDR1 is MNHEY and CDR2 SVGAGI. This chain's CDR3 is CASSEQVANSPLHF. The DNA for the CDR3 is TGTGCCAGCAGTGAGCAGGTGGCCAATTCACCCCTCCACTTT.

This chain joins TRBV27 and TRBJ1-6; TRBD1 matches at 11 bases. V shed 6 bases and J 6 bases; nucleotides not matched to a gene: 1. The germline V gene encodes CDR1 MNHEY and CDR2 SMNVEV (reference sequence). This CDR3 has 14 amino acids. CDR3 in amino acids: CASRGTGGNSPLHF. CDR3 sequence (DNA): TGTGCCAGCAGAGGGACAGGGGGTAATTCACCCCTCCACTTT.

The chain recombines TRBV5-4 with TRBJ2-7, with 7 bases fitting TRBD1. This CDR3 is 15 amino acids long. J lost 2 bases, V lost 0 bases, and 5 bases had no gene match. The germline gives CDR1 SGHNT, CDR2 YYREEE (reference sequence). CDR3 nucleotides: TGTGCCAGCAGCTTGGAATCCCAGGGGGCCTACGAGCAGTACTTC. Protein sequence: CASSLESQGAYEQYF.

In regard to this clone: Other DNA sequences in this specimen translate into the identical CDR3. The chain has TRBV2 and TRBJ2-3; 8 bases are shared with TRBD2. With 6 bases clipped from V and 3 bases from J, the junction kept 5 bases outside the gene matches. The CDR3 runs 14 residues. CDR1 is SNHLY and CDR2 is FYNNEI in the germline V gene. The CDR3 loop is CASRLAGSTDTQYF. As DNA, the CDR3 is TGTGCCAGCAGGTTAGCGGGGTCAACAGATACGCAGTATTTT. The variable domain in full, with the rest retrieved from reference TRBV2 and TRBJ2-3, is EPEVTQTPSHQVTQMGQEVILRCVPISNHLYFYWYRQILGQKVEFLVSFYNNEISEKSEIFDDQFSVERPDGSNFTLKIRSTKLEDSAMYFCASRLAGSTDTQYFGPGTRLTVL.

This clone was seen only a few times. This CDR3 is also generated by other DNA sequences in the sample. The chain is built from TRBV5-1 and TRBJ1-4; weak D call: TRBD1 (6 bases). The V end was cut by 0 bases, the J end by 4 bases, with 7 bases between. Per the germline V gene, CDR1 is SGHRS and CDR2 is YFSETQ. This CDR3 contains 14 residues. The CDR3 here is CASSLEGGNEKLFF. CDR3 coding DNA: TGCGCCAGCAGCTTGGAGGGGGGTAATGAAAAACTGTTTTTT.

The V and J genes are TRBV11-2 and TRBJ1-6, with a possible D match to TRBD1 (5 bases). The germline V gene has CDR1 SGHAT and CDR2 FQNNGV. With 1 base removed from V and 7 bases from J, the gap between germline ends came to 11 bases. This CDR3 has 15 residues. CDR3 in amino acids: CASSLGGEGNSPLHF. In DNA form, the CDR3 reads TGTGCCAGCAGCTTAGGGGGGGAGGGCAATTCACCCCTCCACTTT.

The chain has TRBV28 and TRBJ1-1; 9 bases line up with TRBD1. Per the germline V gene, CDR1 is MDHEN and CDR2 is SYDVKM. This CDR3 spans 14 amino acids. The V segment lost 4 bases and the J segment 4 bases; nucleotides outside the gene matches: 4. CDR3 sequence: CASSSGQGSTEAFF. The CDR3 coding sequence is TGTGCCAGCAGTTCGGGACAGGGTTCCACTGAAGCTTTCTTT.

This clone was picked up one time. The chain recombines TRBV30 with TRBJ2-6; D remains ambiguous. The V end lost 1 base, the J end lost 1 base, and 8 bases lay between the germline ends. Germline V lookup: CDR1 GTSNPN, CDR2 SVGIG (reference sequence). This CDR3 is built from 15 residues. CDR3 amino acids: CAWSGDGSGANVLTF. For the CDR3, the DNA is TGTGCCTGGAGTGGTGATGGGTCTGGGGCCAACGTCCTGACTTTC.

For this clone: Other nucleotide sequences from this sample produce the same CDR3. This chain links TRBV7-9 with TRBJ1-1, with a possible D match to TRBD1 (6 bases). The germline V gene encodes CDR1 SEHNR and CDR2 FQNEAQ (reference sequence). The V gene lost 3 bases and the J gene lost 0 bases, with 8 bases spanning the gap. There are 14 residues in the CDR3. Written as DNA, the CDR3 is TGTGCCAGCAGCTTTGGACAGTTGAACACTGAAGCTTTCTTT. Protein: CASSFGQLNTEAFF.

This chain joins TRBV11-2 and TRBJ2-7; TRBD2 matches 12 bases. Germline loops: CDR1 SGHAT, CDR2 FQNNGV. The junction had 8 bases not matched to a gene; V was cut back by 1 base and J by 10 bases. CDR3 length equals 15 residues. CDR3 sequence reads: CASSLAPASGRAQYF. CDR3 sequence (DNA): TGTGCCAGCAGCTTAGCCCCTGCTAGCGGGAGGGCTCAGTACTTC.

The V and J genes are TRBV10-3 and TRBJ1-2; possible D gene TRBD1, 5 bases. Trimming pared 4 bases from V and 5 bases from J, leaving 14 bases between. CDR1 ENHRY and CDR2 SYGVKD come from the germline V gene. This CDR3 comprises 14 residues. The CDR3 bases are TGTGCCATCAGTGCCTCCGGGACTGATTATGGCTACACCTTC. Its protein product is CAISASGTDYGYTF.

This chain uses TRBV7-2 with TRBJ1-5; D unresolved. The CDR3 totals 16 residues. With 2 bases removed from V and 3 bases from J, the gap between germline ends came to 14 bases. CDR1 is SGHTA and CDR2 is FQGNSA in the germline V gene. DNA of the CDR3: TGTGCCAGCAGCTTATGGACCCAGTTGAACAATCAGCCCCAGCATTTT. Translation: CASSLWTQLNNQPQHF. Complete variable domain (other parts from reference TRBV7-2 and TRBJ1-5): GAGVSQSPSNKVTEKGKDVELRCDPISGHTALYWYRQSLGQGLEFLIYFQGNSAPDKSGLPSDRFSAERTGGSVSTLTIQRTQQEDSAVYLCASSLWTQLNNQPQHFGDGTRLSIL.

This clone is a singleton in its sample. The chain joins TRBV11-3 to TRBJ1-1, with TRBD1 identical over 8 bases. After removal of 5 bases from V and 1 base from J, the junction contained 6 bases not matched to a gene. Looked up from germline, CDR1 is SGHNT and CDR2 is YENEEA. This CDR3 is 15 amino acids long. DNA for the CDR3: TGTGCCAGCAGCCCCGGACAGGGACGGAACACTGAAGCTTTCTTT. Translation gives CASSPGQGRNTEAFF.

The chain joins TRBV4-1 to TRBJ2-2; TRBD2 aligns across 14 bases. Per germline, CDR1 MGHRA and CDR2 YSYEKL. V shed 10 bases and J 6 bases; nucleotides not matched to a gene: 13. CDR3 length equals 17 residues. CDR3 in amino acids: CATTIRLAGGPPGELFF. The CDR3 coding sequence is TGCGCCACCACTATCCGACTAGCGGGAGGGCCTCCCGGGGAGCTGTTTTTT.

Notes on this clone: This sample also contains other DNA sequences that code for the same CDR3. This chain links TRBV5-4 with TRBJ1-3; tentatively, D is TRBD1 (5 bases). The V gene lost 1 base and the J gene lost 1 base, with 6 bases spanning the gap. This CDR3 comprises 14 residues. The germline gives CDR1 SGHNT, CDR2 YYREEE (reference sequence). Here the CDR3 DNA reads TGTGCCAGCAGCTTGCGGGGGTCTGGAAACACCATATATTTT. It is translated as CASSLRGSGNTIYF. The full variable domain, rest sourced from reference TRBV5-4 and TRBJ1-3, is ETGVTQSPTHLIKTRGQQVTLRCSSQSGHNTVSWYQQALGQGPQFIFQYYREEENGRGNFPPRFSGLQFPNYSSELNVNALELDDSALYLCASSLRGSGNTIYFGEGSWLTVV.

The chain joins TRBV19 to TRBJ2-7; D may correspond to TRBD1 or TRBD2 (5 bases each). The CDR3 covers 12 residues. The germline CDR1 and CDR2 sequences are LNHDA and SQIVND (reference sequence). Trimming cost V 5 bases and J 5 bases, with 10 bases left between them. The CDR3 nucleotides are TGTGCCAGTAGTGCAGGGAGCAACGAGCAGTACTTC. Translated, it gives CASSAGSNEQYF.

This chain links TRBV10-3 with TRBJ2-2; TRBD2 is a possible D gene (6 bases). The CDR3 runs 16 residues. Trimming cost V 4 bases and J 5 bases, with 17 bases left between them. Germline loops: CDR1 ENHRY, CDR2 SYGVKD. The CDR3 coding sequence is TGTGCCATCAGTGGGGGCCCCCCCCGGGAGACCGGGGAGCTGTTTTTT. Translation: CAISGGPPRETGELFF.